This TCR beta chain was sequenced during a study of T-cell memory formation after mild COVID-19. Study results and limitations: Chiefly within CM and EM were the contracting CD4+ clones; CD8+ ones were within EMRA.

The CDR3 has 12 amino acids. Germline CDR1 is LGHNA and CDR2 is YNFKEQ. Trimming stripped 4 bases from V and 6 bases from J, with 9 bases between. The TCR alpha and TCR beta cDNA libraries, bearing sample barcodes and UMIs, were generated by 5'RACE using constant-segment primers. From the 5' RACE reads, TCRdb called clonotypes with MiXCR, one entry per CDR3 protein. The sample has 390,000 or so distinct CDR3 sequences, about 17% seen once. To note about this clonotype: As yet, its antigen is unknown.

Sequencing was performed on PBMCs or a T cell subset sorted from them (not recorded which). The chain couples TRBV4-2 to TRBJ1-1, with D hard to call. This receptor was obtained from a young man who had mild COVID-19 (a few samples of this study predate the infection). Cell type and time point are not known. The CDR3 protein is CASSLGWAEAFF. CDR3 DNA sequence: TGTGCCAGCAGCCTGGGGTGGGCTGAAGCTTTCTTT.